This passage covers 25 T cell receptor beta chains from one sample sequenced in a study of graft-versus-host responses after intestinal transplantation. The antigens for these receptors are not known. The data were produced by immunoSEQ multiplex PCR, yet TCRdb's version contains in-frame clones alone and is incomplete. The profile shows more than 65,000 clones, nearly 85% of them singletons. This specimen was unstimulated CD4+ T cells sorted from spleen or lymph node cells, taken before transplant. Receptors were obtained from a human donor who was the organ donor for an intestinal transplant.

V gene TRBV7-2 combines with J gene TRBJ2-1; D perhaps matches TRBD1 (7 bases). The CDR3 is made up of 14 amino acids. The germline CDR1 and CDR2 sequences are SGHTA and FQGNSA. The V end was cut by 2 bases, the J end by 7 bases, with 12 bases between. The CDR3 DNA reads TGTGCCAGCAGCTTAACGACAGGGAGGAATGAGCAGTTCTTC. Amino acids: CASSLTTGRNEQFF.

The table lists this clone with a count of one. The rearrangement uses TRBV4-2 and TRBJ2-1; TRBD2 agrees at 10 bases. CDR3 length equals 17 residues. V shed 1 base, J shed 7 bases, and the junction held 10 bases outside the gene matches. Germline V gene sequence: CDR1 LGHNA, CDR2 YNFKEQ. CDR3 in DNA: TGTGCCAGCAGCCAAGGACTAGCGGGCTCGCTTGGGAATGAGCAGTTCTTC. Encoded protein: CASSQGLAGSLGNEQFF.

The chain joins TRBV19 to TRBJ2-6; no clear D gene. This CDR3 is 13 amino acids long. The V gene lost 8 bases and the J gene lost 0 bases, with 5 bases spanning the gap. Germline V lookup: CDR1 LNHDA, CDR2 SQIVND (reference sequence). CDR3 DNA: TGTGCCAGTTATAGCTCTGGGGCCAACGTCCTGACTTTC. It yields the protein CASYSSGANVLTF.

The V and J genes are TRBV6-5 and TRBJ1-1, with D perhaps matching TRBD1 (5 bases). Trimming took off 6 bases at V and 1 base at J, with 12 bases between the two ends. Germline V gene data show CDR1 as MNHEY and CDR2 as SVGAGI. There are 14 residues in the CDR3. The CDR3 coding sequence is TGTGCCAGCAGCCCCGCGGGACCGAACACTGAAGCTTTCTTT. It codes for CASSPAGPNTEAFF.

This chain connects TRBV25-1 to TRBJ2-1, with 9 nucleotides matching TRBD2. The CDR3 sequence is 18 residues long. V dropped 3 bases and J dropped 3; count of bases not matched to a gene: 12. CDR1 and CDR2 (germline): MGHDK, SYGVNS. CDR3 region: CASSDAVLAGRIYNEQFF. The DNA for the CDR3 is TGTGCCAGCAGTGATGCGGTCCTAGCGGGGCGCATCTACAATGAGCAGTTCTTC.

The V and J genes are TRBV5-1 and TRBJ2-1, with TRBD2 matching 12 bases. From germline, CDR1 is SGHRS and CDR2 YFSETQ. This CDR3 has 19 residues. Trimming cost V 0 bases and J 0 bases; bases outside gene matches: 7. This chain's CDR3 is CASSLGGLAGHSSYNEQFF. The CDR3 region has the DNA TGCGCCAGCAGCTTGGGGGGACTAGCGGGTCACAGCTCCTACAATGAGCAGTTCTTC.

This clone was seen only a few times. This chain connects TRBV20-1 to TRBJ1-1, with D uncertain. Germline CDR1 and CDR2: DFQATT and SNEGSKA (reference sequence). The CDR3 sequence is 11 residues long. CDR3 nucleotides: TGCAGGACCAAGGCGGGAACTGAAGCTTTCTTT. It encodes CRTKAGTEAFF.

The chain combines TRBV14 with TRBJ1-5; TRBD1 matches at 7 bases. Germline V gives CDR1 SGHDN, CDR2 FVKESK. The V segment lost 1 base and the J segment 2 bases; nucleotides outside the gene matches: 14. The CDR3 runs to 19 residues. CDR3 DNA: TGTGCCAGCAGCCAAGCCTACGGAGACAGGGAGGTCTGCAATCAGCCCCAGCATTTT. It codes for CASSQAYGDREVCNQPQHF.

The chain combines TRBV9 with TRBJ2-7; TRBD1 agrees at 7 bases. The CDR3 has 17 amino acids. Germline V gene sequence: CDR1 SGDLS, CDR2 YYNGEE. V lost 1 base to trimming and J lost 4 bases; unmatched junction nucleotides: 14. CDR3 loop: CASSVPTRAGGQYEQYV. In nucleotides, the CDR3 is TGTGCCAGCAGCGTACCCACCAGGGCAGGGGGACAATACGAGCAGTACGTC.

V gene TRBV5-1 combines with J gene TRBJ2-2; no firm D call. Germline CDR1 reads SGHRS; CDR2 reads YFSETQ. This CDR3 is 14 amino acids long. Trimming pared 1 base from V and 7 bases from J, leaving 11 bases between. The CDR3: CASSLIFIGGELFF. CDR3 coding DNA: TGCGCCAGCAGCTTGATTTTTATCGGCGGGGAGCTGTTTTTT. The entire variable domain, with the rest obtained from reference TRBV5-1 and TRBJ2-2, is as follows: KAGVTQTPRYLIKTRGQQVTLSCSPISGHRSVSWYQQTPGQGLQFLFEYFSETQRNKGNFPGRFSGRQFSNSRSEMNVSTLELGDSALYLCASSLIFIGGELFFGEGSRLTVL.

CDR3 sequence (DNA): TGTGCCAGCAGTGGACAGGTACCTGGGGCCAACGTCCTGACTTTC. Its translation is CASSGQVPGANVLTF. The genes are TRBV2 and TRBJ2-6, with D tentatively TRBD1 (6 bases). This CDR3 is built from 15 residues. Germline V gene data show CDR1 as SNHLY and CDR2 as FYNNEI. The V and J ends lost 4 bases and 2 bases respectively, with 9 bases between them.

J is TRBJ1-1 and V is TRBV6-5, with a tentative D call TRBD1 (6 bases). Germline lookup yields CDR1 MNHEY and CDR2 SVGAGI. Trimming took off 6 bases at V and 0 bases at J, with 8 bases between the two ends. This CDR3 has 13 residues. The CDR3 spells CASSGQMNTEAFF. In DNA, the CDR3 is TGTGCCAGCAGCGGACAGATGAACACTGAAGCTTTCTTT.

The chain joins TRBV5-4 to TRBJ2-5, with 12 bases aligning to TRBD2. Germline lookup yields CDR1 SGHNT and CDR2 YYREEE (reference sequence). The CDR3 covers 15 residues. The V and J ends lost 4 bases and 5 bases, in that order; junction bases with no gene match: 6. In DNA, the CDR3 is TGTGCCAGCAGCAGTCTAGCGGGGGGGTTGGAGACCCAGTACTTC. This codes for CASSSLAGGLETQYF.

This chain links TRBV7-9 with TRBJ1-1, with D maybe TRBD1 (6 bases). The CDR3 consists of 14 residues. Between the trimmed V and J ends, which lost 3 bases and 4 bases, there was a span of 12 bases. CDR1 is SEHNR and CDR2 is FQNEAQ in the germline V gene (reference sequence). CDR3 region: CASSFNTGTTEAFF. CDR3 DNA: TGTGCCAGCAGCTTTAATACAGGGACCACTGAAGCTTTCTTT.

V and J are TRBV4-3 and TRBJ1-1; possible D gene TRBD1, 5 bases. Germline CDR1 LGHNA, CDR2 YSLEER. CDR3 length: 14 amino acids. The V gene lost 4 bases and the J gene lost 3 bases, with 12 bases spanning the gap. CDR3 DNA: TGCGCCAGCAGCCGGGGGGGGAGGGACACTGAAGCTTTCTTT. Amino acids: CASSRGGRDTEAFF.

The CDR3 sequence is CASSLGRTTANEQFF. Here the CDR3 DNA reads TGCGCCAGCAGCTTGGGGCGGACAACCGCCAATGAGCAGTTCTTC. The rearrangement uses TRBV5-1 and TRBJ2-1; TRBD1 is a possible D gene (5 bases). The V end lost 0 bases, the J end lost 6 bases, and 13 bases lay between the germline ends. The CDR3 has 15 residues. Germline CDR1 and CDR2: SGHRS and YFSETQ. The whole variable domain, remainder taken from reference TRBV5-1 and TRBJ2-1, is KAGVTQTPRYLIKTRGQQVTLSCSPISGHRSVSWYQQTPGQGLQFLFEYFSETQRNKGNFPGRFSGRQFSNSRSEMNVSTLELGDSALYLCASSLGRTTANEQFFGPGTRLTVL.

This clone was observed a handful of times. This sequence joins TRBV28 and TRBJ1-4; 7 nucleotides match TRBD1. Germline CDR1 reads MDHEN; CDR2 reads SYDVKM. The CDR3 length is 15 residues. The V gene end was trimmed by 5 bases and the J gene end by 3 bases; junction bases not matched to a gene: 6. CDR3 in amino acids: CASSEIQGSNEKLFF. The CDR3 nucleotides are TGTGCCAGCAGTGAGATACAGGGGTCTAATGAAAAACTGTTTTTT.

This chain links TRBV5-1 with TRBJ2-1, with 12 bases aligning to TRBD2. Losses at the gene ends were 2 bases for V and 8 bases for J; bases not matched to a gene: 5. In germline, CDR1 is SGHRS, CDR2 YFSETQ. The CDR3 is made up of 15 amino acids. The CDR3 DNA reads as TGCGCCAGCAGCTTTCGGCTAGCGGGGGGGGATGAGCAGTTCTTC. As protein: CASSFRLAGGDEQFF.

This clone came up a few times. J is TRBJ1-3 and V is TRBV6-1; D is unclear. V was trimmed by 3 bases and J by 4 bases, leaving 16 bases between them. The CDR3 spans 16 residues. CDR1 and CDR2 from the germline V gene are MNHNS and SASEGT. The CDR3 reads CASSDPPEGAGNTIYF. The CDR3 nucleotides are TGTGCCAGCAGTGATCCCCCGGAGGGCGCGGGAAACACCATATATTTT.

This clone was seen a few times. The gene calls are TRBV28 and TRBJ1-4, with TRBD1 matching 7 bases. The CDR3 has 15 residues. V dropped 6 bases and J dropped 5; count of bases not matched to a gene: 9. In germline, CDR1 is MDHEN, CDR2 SYDVKM. The CDR3 coding sequence is TGTGCCAGCAGCGCCCCCGGGACAGCAAATGAAAAACTGTTTTTT. Translated, it gives CASSAPGTANEKLFF.

The chain couples TRBV11-1 to TRBJ1-6; a weak D match, TRBD1 (5 bases). With 3 bases removed from V and 5 bases from J, the gap between germline ends came to 14 bases. Germline V gives CDR1 SGHAT, CDR2 FQDESV (reference sequence). The CDR3 is 16 residues long. The CDR3 loop is CASSFQGRRDNSPLHF. In nucleotides, the CDR3 is TGTGCCAGCAGCTTCCAGGGTCGGAGAGATAATTCACCCCTCCACTTT.

The chain uses TRBV18 and TRBJ1-1, with unresolved D. The germline V gene encodes CDR1 KGHSH and CDR2 LQKENI. The CDR3 is 14 residues long. The ends were cut back, 3 bases at V and 6 bases at J, with 14 bases in the middle. The DNA for the CDR3 is TGTGCCAGCTCACCTAGAGAAGCGGGCGCTGAAGCTTTCTTT. Translation: CASSPREAGAEAFF.

The gene calls are TRBV5-4 and TRBJ2-2; 10 nucleotides match TRBD1. Germline V lookup: CDR1 SGHNT, CDR2 YYREEE (reference sequence). CDR3 length equals 15 residues. V lost 4 bases to trimming and J lost 7 bases; unmatched junction nucleotides: 7. CDR3 residues: CASSVRDRGNGELFF. The CDR3 DNA reads as TGTGCCAGCAGCGTCCGGGACAGGGGTAACGGGGAGCTGTTTTTT. Together with reference TRBV5-4 and TRBJ2-2, the CDR3 gives the full variable domain: ETGVTQSPTHLIKTRGQQVTLRCSSQSGHNTVSWYQQALGQGPQFIFQYYREEENGRGNFPPRFSGLQFPNYSSELNVNALELDDSALYLCASSVRDRGNGELFFGEGSRLTVL.

The genes are TRBV5-6 and TRBJ1-1; 9 bases map to TRBD1. CDR1 is SGHDT, CDR2 YYEEEE, per germline. J lost 1 base, V lost 4 bases, and 5 bases had no gene match. This CDR3 contains 15 residues. CDR3 nucleotides: TGTGCCAGCAGCCCGGGACAGGGCGGGAACACTGAAGCTTTCTTT. Encoded protein: CASSPGQGGNTEAFF.

The genes are TRBV7-3 and TRBJ2-2, with TRBD1 identical over 7 bases. Germline V gene sequence: CDR1 SGHTA, CDR2 FQGTGA. J lost 6 bases, V lost 5 bases, and 3 bases had no gene match. The length of the CDR3 is 13 residues. Here the CDR3 reads CASSLGTAGELFF. The CDR3 coding sequence is TGTGCCAGCAGCCTCGGGACAGCCGGGGAGCTGTTTTTT. The full variable domain, in which reference TRBV7-3 and TRBJ2-2 provide the parts outside the CDR3, is GAGVSQTPSNKVTEKGKYVELRCDPISGHTALYWYRQSLGQGPEFLIYFQGTGAADDSGLPNDRFFAVRPEGSVSTLKIQRTERGDSAVYLCASSLGTAGELFFGEGSRLTVL.